This T cell receptor (beta chain) appears in the sequencing data of a study of identical twins. Healthy Caucasians alone served as donors. MiXCR was run by TCRdb on the 5' RACE reads, yielding one entry per CDR3 protein. The sample has fewer than 650,000 distinct CDR3 sequences; around 7.5% are singletons. Germline values: CDR1 MGHDK, CDR2 SYGVNS. V was pared by 6 bases and J by 6 bases, with 7 bases of the junction left unmatched. This CDR3 contains 14 residues. Whole-study findings and limits: Beta out-of-frame sequences displayed a weaker excess of sharing between twins. Twins shared out-of-frame alpha sequences with excess low generation probability.

Note on this clonotype: The target antigen is unknown.

These data were also reused for a study on yellow fever vaccine responses in identical twins.

The clonotype comes from a woman aged 18-30 years in good health. Sequencing was carried out using PBMCs. This chain uses TRBV25-1 with TRBJ2-5, with 10 bases lining up with TRBD1. CDR3 protein: CASRGTGDWKTQYF. In nucleotides, the CDR3 is TGTGCCAGCAGGGGGACAGGGGATTGGAAGACCCAGTACTTC. Together with reference TRBV25-1 and TRBJ2-5, the CDR3 gives the full variable domain: EADIYQTPRYLVIGTGKKITLECSQTMGHDKMYWYQQDPGMELHLIHYSYGVNSTEKGDLSSESTVSRIRTEHFPLTLESARPSHTSQYLCASRGTGDWKTQYFGPGTRLLVL.